This T cell receptor (beta chain) was profiled in a study of T cell responses to AZD1222 COVID-19 vaccine. Study results and limitations: Donors were mostly white British, more females; clonal diversity possibly underestimated. There were repertoire samples only from the period after the peak T cell response.

The method was immunoSEQ multiplex PCR; TCRdb's version includes in-frame clones alone and lacks a portion of them. The sample has 98,000 or so clones; roughly 83% are singletons. On this clone itself: Its cognate antigen is unknown.

The CDR3 has 15 amino acids. The J segment lost 3 bases and the V segment lost 5 bases, leaving 7 bases of the junction unmatched. CDR1 and CDR2 from the germline V gene are LGHDT and YNNKEL (reference sequence). This receptor was identified in an adult who received the AZD1222 COVID-19 vaccine. The source material was peripheral blood, sampled 28 days after the second AZD1222 dose. The genes are TRBV3-1 (or the pseudogene TRBV3-2) and TRBJ1-3, with 7 bases aligning to TRBD1. The CDR3 loop reads CASSSAQGVGNTIYF. The CDR3 DNA reads TGTGCCAGCAGCTCTGCGCAGGGGGTTGGAAACACCATATATTTT.